This T cell receptor beta chain is drawn from a study of metastatic and nonmetastatic thyroid tumors (dated by TCRdb to 2020 to 2022). The study in broad terms: Repertoires were compared across peripheral blood and tumor or nodule tissue samples from malignant and benign thyroid patients.

General study outcomes and caveats: TCR beta diversity was reported as significantly higher in malignant tumors than in benign nodules, in both blood and tumor samples.

Comment on this clone: Its specific antigen is unknown. Per-nucleotide qualities are absent, and no much larger clonotype sits a single base away.

Spanning cysteine to phenylalanine, the CDR3 consists of 13 amino acids. The kept DNA is CDR3 alone, 39 bases in frame from the first base. The germline V gene (reference sequence) provides CDR1 DFQATT and CDR2 SNEGSKA. The V end loses 3 bases and the J end loses 2 bases, and a stretch of 8 bases separates them. The library was generated by PCR. The reads were generated on an Illumina HiSeq 4000. The TCR beta-chain CDR3 region of each patient was profiled by high-throughput sequencing. The original methods were these. Drawing on CDR3 differences between clinicopathological groups, the researchers built a classifier meant to tell apart patients with distant-metastatic papillary thyroid cancer. Repertoire diversity was assessed with the Shannon index, and tumor-blood repertoire similarity with the Morisita-Horn index. TCRdb reran the public reads through fastp at Q25 and MiXCR, keeping productive beta chains. TCRdb, rather than the study authors, made the V and J calls. The table for this sample lists about 15,000 clones; 23% of them were counted only once. Jointly, the top ten make up approximately 12% of the sample.

None of the patients had been given any treatment before thyroid surgery. Patient clinical samples collected from about 2011 to 2018 were retrospectively analysed using T-cell receptor beta sequencing. This receptor was taken from a female donor with papillary thyroid cancer or a benign thyroid nodule (not recorded which). Some clones in this sample may be carry-over from other donors' samples. The chain employs TRBV20-1 and TRBJ1-3; the D gene cannot be named for sure. The source material was tumor tissue. The CDR3 has the sequence CSASRSPGNTIYF. The bases read TGCAGTGCTAGTAGGTCGCCTGGAAACACCATATATTTT.